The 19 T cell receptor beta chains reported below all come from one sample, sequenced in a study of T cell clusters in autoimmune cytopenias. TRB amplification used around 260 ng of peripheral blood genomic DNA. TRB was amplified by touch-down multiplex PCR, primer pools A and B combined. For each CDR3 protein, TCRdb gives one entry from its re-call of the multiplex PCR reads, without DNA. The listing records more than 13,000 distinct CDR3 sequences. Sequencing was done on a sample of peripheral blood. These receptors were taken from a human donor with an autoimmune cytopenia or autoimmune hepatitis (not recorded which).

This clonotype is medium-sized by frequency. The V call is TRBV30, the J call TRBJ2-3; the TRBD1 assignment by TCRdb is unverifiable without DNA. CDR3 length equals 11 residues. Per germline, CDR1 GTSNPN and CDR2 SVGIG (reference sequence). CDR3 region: CAWSGGDTQYF.

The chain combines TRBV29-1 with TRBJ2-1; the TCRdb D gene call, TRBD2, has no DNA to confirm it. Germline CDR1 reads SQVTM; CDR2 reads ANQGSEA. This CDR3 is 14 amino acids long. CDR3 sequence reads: CSVGTSGRIKEQFF.

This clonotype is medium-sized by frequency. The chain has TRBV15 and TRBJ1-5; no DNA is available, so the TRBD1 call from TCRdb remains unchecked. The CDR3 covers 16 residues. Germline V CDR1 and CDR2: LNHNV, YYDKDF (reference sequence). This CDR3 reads CATSRGDRPGNQPQHF.

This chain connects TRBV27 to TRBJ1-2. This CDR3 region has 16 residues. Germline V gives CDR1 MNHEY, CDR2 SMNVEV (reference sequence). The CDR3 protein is CASSSLGQGQGYGYTF.

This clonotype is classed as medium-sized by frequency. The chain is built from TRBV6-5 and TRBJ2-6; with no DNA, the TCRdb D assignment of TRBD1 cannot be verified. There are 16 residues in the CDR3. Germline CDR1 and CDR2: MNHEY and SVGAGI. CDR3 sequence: CASSEQGGSGANVLTF.

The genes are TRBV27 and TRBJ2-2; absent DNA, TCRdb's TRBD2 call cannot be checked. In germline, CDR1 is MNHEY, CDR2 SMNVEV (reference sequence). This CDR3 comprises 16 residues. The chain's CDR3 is CASSNRLAMNTGELFF.

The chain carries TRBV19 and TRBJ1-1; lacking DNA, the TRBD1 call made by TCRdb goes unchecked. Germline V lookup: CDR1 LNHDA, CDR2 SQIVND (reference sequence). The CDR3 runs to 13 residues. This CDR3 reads CASNRRSNTEAFF.

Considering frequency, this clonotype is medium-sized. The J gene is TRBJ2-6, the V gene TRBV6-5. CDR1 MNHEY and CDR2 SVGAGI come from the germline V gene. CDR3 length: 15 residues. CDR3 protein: CASSTPTTGANVLTF.

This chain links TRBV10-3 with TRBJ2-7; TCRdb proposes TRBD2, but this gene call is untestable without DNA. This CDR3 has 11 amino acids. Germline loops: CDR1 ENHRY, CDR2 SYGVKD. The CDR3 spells CAISESAGQYF.

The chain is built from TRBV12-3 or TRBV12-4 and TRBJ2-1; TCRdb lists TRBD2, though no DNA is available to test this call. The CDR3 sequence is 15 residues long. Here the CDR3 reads CASSDRPSRYNEQFF.

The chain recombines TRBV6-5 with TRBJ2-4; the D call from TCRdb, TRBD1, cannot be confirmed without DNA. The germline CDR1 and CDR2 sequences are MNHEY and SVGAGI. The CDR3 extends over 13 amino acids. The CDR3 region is CASSGDRGDIQYF.

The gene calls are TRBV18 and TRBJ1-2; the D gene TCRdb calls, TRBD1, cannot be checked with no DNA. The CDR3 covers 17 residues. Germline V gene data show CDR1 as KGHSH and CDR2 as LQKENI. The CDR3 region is CASSPRQGRGSGYGYTF. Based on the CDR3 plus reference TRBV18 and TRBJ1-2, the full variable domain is NAGVMQNPRHLVRRRGQEARLRCSPMKGHSHVYWYRQLPEEGLKFMVYLQKENIIDESGMPKERFSAEFPKEGPSILRIQQVVRGDSAAYFCASSPRQGRGSGYGYTFGSGTRLTVV.

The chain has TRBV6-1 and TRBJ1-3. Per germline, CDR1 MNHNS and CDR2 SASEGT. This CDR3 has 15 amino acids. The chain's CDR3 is CASSSGLFSGNTIYF.

CDR3 residues: CAWSRGQYNEQFF. The gene calls are TRBV30 and TRBJ2-1; the TCRdb D gene call, TRBD1, has no DNA to confirm it. The germline V gene has CDR1 GTSNPN and CDR2 SVGIG (reference sequence). The CDR3 is made up of 13 amino acids.

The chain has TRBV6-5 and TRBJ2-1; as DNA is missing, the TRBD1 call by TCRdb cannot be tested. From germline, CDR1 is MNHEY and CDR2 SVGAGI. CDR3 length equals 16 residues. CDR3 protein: CASSFLPRVPDNEQFF.

CDR3: CASSMGGIVSEQYF. The gene calls are TRBV19 and TRBJ2-7; checking the TCRdb D call of TRBD2 is not possible without DNA. There are 14 residues in the CDR3. The germline V gene encodes CDR1 LNHDA and CDR2 SQIVND (reference sequence).

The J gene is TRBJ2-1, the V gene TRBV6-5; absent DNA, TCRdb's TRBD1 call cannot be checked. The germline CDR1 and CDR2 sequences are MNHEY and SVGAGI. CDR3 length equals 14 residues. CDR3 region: CASRTGNNNNEQFF.

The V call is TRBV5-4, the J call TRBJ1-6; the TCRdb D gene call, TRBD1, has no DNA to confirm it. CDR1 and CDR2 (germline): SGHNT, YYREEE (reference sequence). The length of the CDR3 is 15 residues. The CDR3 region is CASSFEGQLFSPLHF.

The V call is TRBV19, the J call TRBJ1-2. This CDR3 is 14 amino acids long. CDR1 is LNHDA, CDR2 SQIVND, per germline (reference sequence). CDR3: CASRLSGDRYGYTF.